Listed below are T cell receptor beta chains from one sample, sequenced in a study of T cells in Graves' hyperthyroidism and ophthalmopathy. TCRdb used MiXCR to reprocess the multiplex PCR reads, holding one entry per CDR3 protein. Here the sample spans 650,000 to 750,000 distinct CDR3 sequences, around 15% being singletons. The sample taken for sequencing was blood. Source of these receptors: a woman younger than 30 with Graves' hyperthyroidism. The conserved cysteine and the conserved F or W are not part of the CDR3 here. A D gene is named only where the DNA matches it firmly.

d_gene: TRBD2; v_gene: TRBV13; CDR3aa: ASSYGTSGSSYEQY
d_gene: TRBD2; v_gene: TRBV20-1; CDR3aa: SARDLVAGGPIMDTQY
d_gene: TRBD1; v_gene: TRBV18; CDR3aa: ASSRTRDRTNTGELF
d_gene: TRBD2; v_gene: TRBV4-1; CDR3aa: ASSLLAGVTNNEQF
d_gene: .; v_gene: TRBV9; CDR3aa: ASSPGRGGHLSTDTQY
d_gene: TRBD2; v_gene: TRBV6-1; CDR3aa: ASSKAGVWETQY
d_gene: .; v_gene: TRBV2; CDR3aa: ASSEEINTEAF
d_gene: .; v_gene: TRBV7-2; CDR3aa: ASSLGTVVGNIQY
d_gene: .; v_gene: TRBV7-6; CDR3aa: ASSLSSGGGHTDTQY
d_gene: .; v_gene: TRBV28; CDR3aa: ASSEQGPRSYEQY
d_gene: .; v_gene: TRBV28; CDR3aa: ASSFWGNEQY
d_gene: .; v_gene: TRBV30; CDR3aa: AWSPNSPYNEKLF
d_gene: .; v_gene: TRBV2; CDR3aa: ASSGTEKAFYEQY
d_gene: TRBD2; v_gene: TRBV28; CDR3aa: ASSPMRRSASGRPYNEQF
d_gene: .; v_gene: TRBV7-3; CDR3aa: ASSPWGGADEQF
d_gene: .; v_gene: TRBV20-1; CDR3aa: SAGLTGPRGEQY
d_gene: .; v_gene: TRBV4-1; CDR3aa: ASSPGQTNYEQY
d_gene: .; v_gene: TRBV28; CDR3aa: ASSAPPGWTKTRYEQY
d_gene: TRBD2; v_gene: TRBV27; CDR3aa: ASSPIGTSGRRDTQY
d_gene: TRBD2; v_gene: TRBV3-1; CDR3aa: ASSLSSGEEF
d_gene: TRBD1; v_gene: TRBV11-2; CDR3aa: ASSSTGGEGEKLF
d_gene: TRBD2; v_gene: TRBV4-2; CDR3aa: ASSQAAGGAYEQY
d_gene: .; v_gene: TRBV27; CDR3aa: ASKRVVQEKLF
d_gene: TRBD1; v_gene: TRBV20-1; CDR3aa: SATRQGAGDTQY
d_gene: .; v_gene: TRBV2; CDR3aa: ASSVSELSSGNTIY
d_gene: .; v_gene: TRBV19; CDR3aa: ASNRDIGYGYT
d_gene: .; v_gene: TRBV20-1; CDR3aa: STLPGAQETQY
d_gene: TRBD2; v_gene: TRBV19; CDR3aa: ASSPETSGKYNEQF
d_gene: TRBD2; v_gene: TRBV15; CDR3aa: ATSREELAERTDTQY
d_gene: .; v_gene: TRBV27; CDR3aa: ASSGRLNGIYGYT
d_gene: .; v_gene: TRBV12-3/TRBV12-4; CDR3aa: ASSPPGTVQETQY
d_gene: .; v_gene: TRBV29-1; CDR3aa: SVPSGAFNEQF
d_gene: .; v_gene: TRBV4-1; CDR3aa: ASSQKGFYGYT
d_gene: TRBD1; v_gene: TRBV11-2; CDR3aa: ASSTLKTGANEQF
d_gene: TRBD1; v_gene: TRBV5-4; CDR3aa: ASSQETGTPYEQY
d_gene: TRBD2; v_gene: TRBV7-9; CDR3aa: ASSSRAGSYEQY
d_gene: TRBD1; v_gene: TRBV7-2; CDR3aa: ASSSPISGGDEKLF
d_gene: .; v_gene: TRBV6-2/TRBV6-3; CDR3aa: ASSYSQGWAAKNIQY
d_gene: TRBD2; v_gene: TRBV18; CDR3aa: ASSSAGGRYNEQF
d_gene: .; v_gene: TRBV7-8; CDR3aa: ASTPFGPTYEQY
d_gene: .; v_gene: TRBV30; CDR3aa: AWGLGNTIY